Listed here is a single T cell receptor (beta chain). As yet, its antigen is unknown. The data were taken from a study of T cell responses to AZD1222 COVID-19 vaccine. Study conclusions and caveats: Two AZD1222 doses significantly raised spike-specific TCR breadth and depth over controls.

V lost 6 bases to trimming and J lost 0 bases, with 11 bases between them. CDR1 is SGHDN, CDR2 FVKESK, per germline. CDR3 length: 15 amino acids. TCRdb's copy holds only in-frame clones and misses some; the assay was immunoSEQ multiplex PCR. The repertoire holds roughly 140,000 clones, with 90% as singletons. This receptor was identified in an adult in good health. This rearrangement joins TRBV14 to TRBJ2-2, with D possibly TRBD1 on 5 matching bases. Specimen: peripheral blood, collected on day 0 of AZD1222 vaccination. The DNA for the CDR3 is TGTGCCAGCAGGCGAACAGGCACGAACACCGGGGAGCTGTTTTTT. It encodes CASRRTGTNTGELFF.